Listed below are T cell receptor beta chains from one sample, sequenced in a study of blood T cell repertoires in COVID-19. Using immunoSEQ multiplex PCR, the repertoire was profiled, and TCRdb retains in-frame clones only, with some absent. In the table there are approximately 150,000 clones, approximately 90% of which are singletons. Sequencing was performed on peripheral blood. These receptors were collected from a woman between 50 and 59 years old with acute or convalescent COVID-19. Both conserved end residues are part of each CDR3. Each record gives: clone size, D gene, J gene, V gene, CDR3 protein, CDR3 DNA. A D gene is named only where the DNA matches it firmly. Only some rows state a clone size, as once, few, many or a class for expanded clones.

-	-	TRBJ1-1	TRBV18	CASFPGWNTEAFF	TGTGCCAGCTTTCCAGGGTGGAACACTGAAGCTTTCTTT
-	TRBD2	TRBJ2-3	TRBV27	CASSPRGLAGGDSSTDTQYF	TGTGCCAGCAGTCCCAGAGGCCTAGCGGGAGGTGATAGTAGCACAGATACGCAGTATTTT
-	-	TRBJ1-5	TRBV19	CASSISVSNQPQHF	TGTGCCAGTAGTATATCGGTTAGCAATCAGCCCCAGCATTTT
-	-	TRBJ1-2	TRBV6-2/TRBV6-3	CASSYSTSGGYTF	TGTGCCAGCAGTTATTCGACCTCGGGAGGCTACACCTTC
-	-	TRBJ2-5	TRBV13	CASSSAGPQETQYF	TGTGCCAGCAGCTCCGCGGGACCCCAAGAGACCCAGTACTTC
-	-	TRBJ2-1	TRBV9	CASSVGGLNSYNEQFF	TGTGCCAGCAGCGTAGGCGGGCTTAACTCCTACAATGAGCAGTTCTTC
-	TRBD2	TRBJ2-1	TRBV19	CASSIGLAGSEQFF	TGTGCCAGTAGTATAGGACTAGCGGGATCTGAGCAGTTCTTC
-	-	TRBJ1-2	TRBV24-1	CATSEDAKQAWRYGYTF	TGTGCCACCAGTGAAGATGCAAAACAGGCGTGGCGCTATGGCTACACCTTC
-	-	TRBJ1-1	TRBV6-2/TRBV6-3	CASSYTQDIPEAFF	TGTGCCAGCAGTTACACTCAGGACATTCCTGAAGCTTTCTTT
-	-	TRBJ1-2	TRBV7-2	CASSLAWGGAYGYTF	TGTGCCAGCAGCTTAGCGTGGGGGGGCGCTTATGGCTACACCTTC
-	TRBD1	TRBJ1-1	TRBV6-6	CASSWGQGNTEAFF	TGTGCCAGCAGTTGGGGACAGGGGAACACTGAAGCTTTCTTT
-	-	TRBJ1-6	TRBV7-2	CASSLARTDNSPLHF	TGTGCCAGCAGCTTAGCCCGGACAGATAATTCACCCCTCCACTTT
-	TRBD1	TRBJ1-2	TRBV14	CASSPDRVPYGYTF	TGTGCCAGCAGCCCCGACAGGGTCCCTTATGGCTACACCTTC
-	-	TRBJ2-5	TRBV6-2/TRBV6-3	CASSYSRGQETQYF	TGTGCCAGCAGTTACTCTAGGGGTCAAGAGACCCAGTACTTC
-	-	TRBJ1-5	TRBV19	CASSIKNTRQGAQHF	TGTGCCAGTAGTATAAAAAACACCCGTCAAGGGGCCCAGCATTTT
-	-	TRBJ2-2	TRBV30	CAWVLGAGELFF	TGTGCCTGGGTGTTAGGGGCCGGGGAGCTGTTTTTT
-	TRBD2	TRBJ2-7	TRBV30	CAWSVPGRAYEQYF	TGTGCCTGGAGTGTACCGGGGAGGGCCTACGAGCAGTACTTC
-	TRBD1	TRBJ1-1	TRBV18	CASSTPQQGAEAFF	TGTGCCAGCTCAACGCCTCAACAGGGGGCGGAAGCTTTCTTT
once	TRBD1	TRBJ1-2	TRBV29-1	CSVESAGGGGYTF	TGCAGCGTTGAATCGGCAGGGGGCGGTGGCTACACCTTC